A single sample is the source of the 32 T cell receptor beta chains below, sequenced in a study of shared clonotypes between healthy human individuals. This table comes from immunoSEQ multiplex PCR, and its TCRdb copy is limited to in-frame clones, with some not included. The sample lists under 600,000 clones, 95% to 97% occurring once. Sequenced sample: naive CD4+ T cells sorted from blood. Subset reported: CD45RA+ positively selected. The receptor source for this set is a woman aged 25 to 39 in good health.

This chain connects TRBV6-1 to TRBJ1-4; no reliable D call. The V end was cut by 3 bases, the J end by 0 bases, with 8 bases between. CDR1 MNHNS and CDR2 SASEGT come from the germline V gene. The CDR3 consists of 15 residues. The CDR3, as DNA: TGTGCCAGCAGTGACGGATTTACAACTAATGAAAAACTGTTTTTT. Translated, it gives CASSDGFTTNEKLFF.

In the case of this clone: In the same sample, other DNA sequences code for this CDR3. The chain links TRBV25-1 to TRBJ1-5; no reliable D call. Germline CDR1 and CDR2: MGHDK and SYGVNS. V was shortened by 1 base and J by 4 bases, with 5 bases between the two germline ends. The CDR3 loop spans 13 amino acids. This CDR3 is CASSESGNQPQHF. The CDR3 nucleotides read TGTGCCAGCAGTGAATCTGGGAATCAGCCCCAGCATTTT.

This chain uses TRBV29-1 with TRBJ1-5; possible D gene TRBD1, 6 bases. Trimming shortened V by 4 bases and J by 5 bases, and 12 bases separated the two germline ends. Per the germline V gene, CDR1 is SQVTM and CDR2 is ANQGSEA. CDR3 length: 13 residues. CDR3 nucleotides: TGCAGCGTTGCAGGGGATGGGGATCAGCCCCAGCATTTT. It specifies CSVAGDGDQPQHF.

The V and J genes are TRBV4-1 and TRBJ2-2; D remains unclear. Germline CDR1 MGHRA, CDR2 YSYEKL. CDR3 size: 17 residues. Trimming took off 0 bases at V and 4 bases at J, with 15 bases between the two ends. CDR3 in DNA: TGCGCCAGCAGCCAAGATCGCCCCACCATGGGCACCGGGGAGCTGTTTTTT. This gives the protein CASSQDRPTMGTGELFF.

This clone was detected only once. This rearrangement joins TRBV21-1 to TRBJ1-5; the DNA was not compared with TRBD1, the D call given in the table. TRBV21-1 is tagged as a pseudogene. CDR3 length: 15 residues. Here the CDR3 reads CASSKADRGTQPQHF. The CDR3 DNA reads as TGTGCCAGCAGCAAAGCAGACAGGGGAACGCAGCCCCAGCATTTT.

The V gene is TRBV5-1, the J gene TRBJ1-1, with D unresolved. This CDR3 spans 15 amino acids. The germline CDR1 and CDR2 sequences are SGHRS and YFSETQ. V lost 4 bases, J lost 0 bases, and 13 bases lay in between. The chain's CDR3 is CASSQYDNLNTEAFF. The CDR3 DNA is TGCGCCAGCAGCCAGTACGACAACCTGAACACTGAAGCTTTCTTT.

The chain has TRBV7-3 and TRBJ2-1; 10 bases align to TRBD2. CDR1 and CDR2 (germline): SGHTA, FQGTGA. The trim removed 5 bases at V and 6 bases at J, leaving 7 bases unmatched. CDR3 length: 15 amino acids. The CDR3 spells CASSPTGTSVNEQFF. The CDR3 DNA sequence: TGTGCCAGCAGCCCAACTGGGACTAGCGTCAATGAGCAGTTCTTC.

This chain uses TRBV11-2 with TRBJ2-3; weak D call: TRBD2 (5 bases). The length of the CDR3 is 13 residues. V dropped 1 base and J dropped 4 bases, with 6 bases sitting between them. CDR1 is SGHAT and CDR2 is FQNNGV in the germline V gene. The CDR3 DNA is TGTGCCAGCAGCTTAGCGGGGTCAGATACGCAGTATTTT. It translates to CASSLAGSDTQYF.

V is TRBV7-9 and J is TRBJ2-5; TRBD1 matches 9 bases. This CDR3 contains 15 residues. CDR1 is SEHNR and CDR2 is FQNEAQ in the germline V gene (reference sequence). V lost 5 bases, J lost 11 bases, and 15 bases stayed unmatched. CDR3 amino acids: CASSEGTGRNWEQYF. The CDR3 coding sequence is TGTGCCAGCAGCGAGGGGACAGGGAGGAATTGGGAGCAGTACTTC.

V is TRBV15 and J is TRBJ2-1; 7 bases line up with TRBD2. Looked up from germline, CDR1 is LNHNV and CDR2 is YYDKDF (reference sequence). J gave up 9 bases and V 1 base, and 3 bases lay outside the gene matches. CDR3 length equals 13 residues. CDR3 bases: TGTGCCACCAGCAGAGGAGCTAGCGGTGAGCAGTTCTTC. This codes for CATSRGASGEQFF.

CDR3 sequence reads: CASSSFGTGTNYGYTF. CDR3 sequence (DNA): TGTGCCAGCAGTAGTTTCGGGACAGGGACCAACTATGGCTACACCTTC. The genes are TRBV28 and TRBJ1-2, with TRBD1 matching 9 bases. The CDR3 runs to 16 residues. V lost 5 bases and J lost 2; bases outside the gene matches: 9. Germline CDR1 MDHEN, CDR2 SYDVKM.

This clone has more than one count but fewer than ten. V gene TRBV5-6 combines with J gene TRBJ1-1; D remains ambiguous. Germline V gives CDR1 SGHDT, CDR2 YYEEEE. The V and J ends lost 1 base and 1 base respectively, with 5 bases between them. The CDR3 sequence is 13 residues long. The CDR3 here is CASSLLTNTEAFF. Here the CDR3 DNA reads TGTGCCAGCAGCTTGTTGACGAACACTGAAGCTTTCTTT. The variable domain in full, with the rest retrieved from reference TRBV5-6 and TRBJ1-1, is DAGVTQSPTHLIKTRGQQVTLRCSPKSGHDTVSWYQQALGQGPQFIFQYYEEEERQRGNFPDRFSGHQFPNYSSELNVNALLLGDSALYLCASSLLTNTEAFFGQGTRLTVV.

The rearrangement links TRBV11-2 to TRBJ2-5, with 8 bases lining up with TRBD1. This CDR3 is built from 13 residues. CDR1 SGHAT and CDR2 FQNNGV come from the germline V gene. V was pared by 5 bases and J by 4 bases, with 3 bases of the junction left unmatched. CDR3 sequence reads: CASSADRGETQYF. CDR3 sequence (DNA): TGTGCCAGCAGCGCCGACAGGGGAGAGACCCAGTACTTC.

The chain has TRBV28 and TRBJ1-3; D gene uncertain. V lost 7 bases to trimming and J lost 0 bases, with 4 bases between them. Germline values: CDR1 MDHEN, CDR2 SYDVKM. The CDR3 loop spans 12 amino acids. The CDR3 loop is CASKSSGNTIYF. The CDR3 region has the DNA TGTGCCAGCAAAAGCTCTGGAAACACCATATATTTT.

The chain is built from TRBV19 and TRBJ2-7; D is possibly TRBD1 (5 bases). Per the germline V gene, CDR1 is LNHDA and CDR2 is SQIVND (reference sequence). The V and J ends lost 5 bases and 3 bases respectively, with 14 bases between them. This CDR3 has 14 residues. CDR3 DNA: TGTGCCAGTAGTTCCAGACAGCAAAGCTACGAGCAGTACTTC. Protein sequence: CASSSRQQSYEQYF.

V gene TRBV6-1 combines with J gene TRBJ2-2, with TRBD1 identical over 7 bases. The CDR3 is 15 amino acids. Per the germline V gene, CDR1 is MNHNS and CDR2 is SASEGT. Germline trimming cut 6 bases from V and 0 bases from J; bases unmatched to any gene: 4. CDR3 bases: TGTGCCAGCAGGACGGACAGGACGAACACCGGGGAGCTGTTTTTT. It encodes CASRTDRTNTGELFF.

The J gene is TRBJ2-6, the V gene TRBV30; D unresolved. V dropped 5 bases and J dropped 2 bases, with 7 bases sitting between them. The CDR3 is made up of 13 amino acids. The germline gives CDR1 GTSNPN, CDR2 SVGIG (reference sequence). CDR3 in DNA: TGTGCCTGGCAACTGGCTGGGGCCAACGTCCTGACTTTC. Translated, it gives CAWQLAGANVLTF.

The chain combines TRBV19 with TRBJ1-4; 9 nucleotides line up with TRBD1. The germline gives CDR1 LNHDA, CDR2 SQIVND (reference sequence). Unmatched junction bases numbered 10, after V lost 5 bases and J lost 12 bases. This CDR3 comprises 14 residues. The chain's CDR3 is CASSPGTGRGELFF. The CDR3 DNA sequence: TGTGCCAGTAGTCCCGGGACAGGGAGAGGCGAACTGTTTTTT.

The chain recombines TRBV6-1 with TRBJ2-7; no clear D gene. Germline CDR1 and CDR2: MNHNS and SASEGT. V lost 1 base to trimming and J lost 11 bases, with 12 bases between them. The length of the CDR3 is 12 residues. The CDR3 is CASSEVVGNKYF. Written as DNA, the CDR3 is TGTGCCAGCAGTGAAGTCGTGGGGAACAAGTACTTC.

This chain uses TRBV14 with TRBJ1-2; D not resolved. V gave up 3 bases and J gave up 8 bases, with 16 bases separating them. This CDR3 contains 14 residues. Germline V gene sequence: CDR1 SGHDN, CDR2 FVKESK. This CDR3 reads CASSQSAQSLGYTF. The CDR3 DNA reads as TGTGCCAGCAGCCAGTCGGCTCAGAGTCTGGGCTACACCTTC.

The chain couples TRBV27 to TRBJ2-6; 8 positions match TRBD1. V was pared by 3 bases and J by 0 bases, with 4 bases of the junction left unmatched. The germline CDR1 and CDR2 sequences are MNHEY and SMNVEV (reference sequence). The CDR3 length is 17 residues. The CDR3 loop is CASSFTGGTSGANVLTF. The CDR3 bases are TGTGCCAGCAGTTTCACAGGGGGTACCTCTGGGGCCAACGTCCTGACTTTC.

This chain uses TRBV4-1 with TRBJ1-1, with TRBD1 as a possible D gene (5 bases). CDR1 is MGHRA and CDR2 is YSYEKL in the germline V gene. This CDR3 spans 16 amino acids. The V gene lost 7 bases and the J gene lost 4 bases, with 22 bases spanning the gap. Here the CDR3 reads CASTHGSGGGRTEAFF. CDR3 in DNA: TGCGCCAGCACCCATGGGTCGGGGGGTGGTCGCACTGAAGCTTTCTTT.

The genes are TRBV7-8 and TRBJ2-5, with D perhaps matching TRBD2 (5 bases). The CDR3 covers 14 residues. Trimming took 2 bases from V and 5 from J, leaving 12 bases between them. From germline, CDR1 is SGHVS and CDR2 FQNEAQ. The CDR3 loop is CASSLREFRETQYF. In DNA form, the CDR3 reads TGTGCCAGCAGCTTACGGGAATTTCGTGAGACCCAGTACTTC.

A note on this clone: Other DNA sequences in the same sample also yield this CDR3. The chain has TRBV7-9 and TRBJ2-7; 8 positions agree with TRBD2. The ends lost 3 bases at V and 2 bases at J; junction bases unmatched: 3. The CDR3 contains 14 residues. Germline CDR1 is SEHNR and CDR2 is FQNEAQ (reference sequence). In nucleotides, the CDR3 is TGTGCCAGCAGCTTGGCGGGAGGTCCCTACGAGCAGTACTTC. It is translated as CASSLAGGPYEQYF. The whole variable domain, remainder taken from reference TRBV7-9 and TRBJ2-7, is DTGVSQNPRHKITKRGQNVTFRCDPISEHNRLYWYRQTLGQGPEFLTYFQNEAQLEKSRLLSDRFSAERPKGSFSTLEIQRTEQGDSAMYLCASSLAGGPYEQYFGPGTRLTVT.

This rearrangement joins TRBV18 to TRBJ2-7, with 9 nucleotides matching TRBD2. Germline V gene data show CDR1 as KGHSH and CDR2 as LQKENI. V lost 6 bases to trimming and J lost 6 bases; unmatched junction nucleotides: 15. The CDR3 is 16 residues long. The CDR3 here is CASSPPLGGRGGEQYF. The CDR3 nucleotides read TGTGCCAGCTCCCCTCCCTTGGGCGGGAGGGGGGGCGAGCAGTACTTC.

The CDR3 loop is CASSIVGWQNTEAFF. The CDR3, as DNA: TGTGCCAGTAGTATTGTGGGTTGGCAGAACACTGAAGCTTTCTTT. The rearrangement joins TRBV19 to TRBJ1-1; unclear D gene. The length of the CDR3 is 15 residues. Trimming stripped 3 bases from V and 1 base from J, with 12 bases between. Germline V gene sequence: CDR1 LNHDA, CDR2 SQIVND (reference sequence).

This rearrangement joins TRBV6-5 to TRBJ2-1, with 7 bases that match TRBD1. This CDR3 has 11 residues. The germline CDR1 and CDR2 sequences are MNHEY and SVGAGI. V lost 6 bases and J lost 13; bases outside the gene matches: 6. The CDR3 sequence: CASRHRDSQFF. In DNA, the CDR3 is TGTGCCAGCAGGCACCGGGACAGCCAGTTCTTC.

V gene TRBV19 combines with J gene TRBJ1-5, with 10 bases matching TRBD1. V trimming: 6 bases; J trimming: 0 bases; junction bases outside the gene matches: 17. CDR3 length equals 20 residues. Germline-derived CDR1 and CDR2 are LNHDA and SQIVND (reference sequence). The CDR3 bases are TGTGCCAGTAGACCGGGACAGGGGTATTTCGCTACCGATAGCAATCAGCCCCAGCATTTT. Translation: CASRPGQGYFATDSNQPQHF.

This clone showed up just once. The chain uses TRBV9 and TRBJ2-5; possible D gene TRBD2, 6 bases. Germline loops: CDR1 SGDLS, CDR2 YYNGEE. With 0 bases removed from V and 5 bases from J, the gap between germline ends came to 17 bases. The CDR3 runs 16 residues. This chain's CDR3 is CASSVATGGVGETQYF. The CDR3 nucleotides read TGTGCCAGCAGCGTAGCTACCGGGGGAGTGGGGGAGACCCAGTACTTC.

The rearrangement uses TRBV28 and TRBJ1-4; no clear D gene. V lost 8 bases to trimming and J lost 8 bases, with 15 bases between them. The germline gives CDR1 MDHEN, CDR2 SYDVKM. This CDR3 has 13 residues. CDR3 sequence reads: CASRPRVDEKLFF. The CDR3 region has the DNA TGTGCCAGCCGACCGCGAGTAGACGAAAAACTGTTTTTT.

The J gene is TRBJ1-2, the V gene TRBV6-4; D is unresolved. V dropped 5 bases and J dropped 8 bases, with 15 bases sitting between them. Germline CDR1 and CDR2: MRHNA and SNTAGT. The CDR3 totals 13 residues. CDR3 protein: CASSFSPGEGYTF. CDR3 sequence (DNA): TGTGCCAGCAGTTTCAGTCCGGGTGAAGGCTACACCTTC.

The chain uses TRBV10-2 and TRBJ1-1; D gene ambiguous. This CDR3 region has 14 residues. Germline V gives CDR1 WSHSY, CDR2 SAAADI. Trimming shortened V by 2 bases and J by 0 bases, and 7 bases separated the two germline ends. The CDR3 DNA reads TGCGCCAGCAGTGAGCCCGGGATGAACACTGAAGCTTTCTTT. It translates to CASSEPGMNTEAFF.